These 24 T cell receptor beta chains share one sample of origin, sequenced in a study of T cells in Graves' hyperthyroidism and ophthalmopathy. Using RNA transcripts as the source, TCR beta CDR3 regions were amplified. An initial round of RT-PCR targeting the TCR CDR3 relied on the HTBI primer set. TCRdb reprocessed the multiplex PCR reads via MiXCR and lists one record per CDR3 protein. The sample carries about 570,000 distinct CDR3 sequences, around 15% recorded once. Material for sequencing was blood. Source of these receptors: a woman between 40 and 55 years old with Graves' hyperthyroidism.

This clonotype was recorded a few times. This chain connects TRBV5-1 to TRBJ2-5; D is unresolved. The CDR3 has 14 amino acids. The V gene lost 3 bases and the J gene lost 2 bases, with 11 bases spanning the gap. Germline V gene lookup returns CDR1 SGHRS and CDR2 YFSETQ. The CDR3 protein is CASSSQVGQETQYF. CDR3 in DNA: TGCGCCAGCAGCTCTCAAGTTGGTCAAGAGACCCAGTACTTC.

This clonotype occurred many times. V gene TRBV20-1 combines with J gene TRBJ2-7; possibly TRBD1 for D (6 bases). The CDR3 runs 14 residues. Germline CDR1 reads DFQATT; CDR2 reads SNEGSKA (reference sequence). V gave up 2 bases and J gave up 2 bases, with 13 bases separating them. The CDR3 nucleotides read TGCAGTGCTAGATCGGCTCAGGGGACCTACGAGCAGTACTTC. It translates to CSARSAQGTYEQYF.

In this sample, this clonotype turned up many times. The J gene is TRBJ1-5, the V gene TRBV2; 7 bases are a match to TRBD1. The V segment lost 6 bases and the J segment 7 bases; nucleotides outside the gene matches: 6. Germline V gene data show CDR1 as SNHLY and CDR2 as FYNNEI. CDR3 length: 13 residues. CDR3 sequence reads: CASRNRGEQPQHF. CDR3 in DNA: TGTGCCAGCAGAAACAGGGGTGAACAGCCCCAGCATTTT.

This clonotype appeared many times. CDR3 residues: CAISEPDRAYNEQFF. Here the CDR3 DNA reads TGTGCCATCAGTGAGCCGGACAGGGCCTACAATGAGCAGTTCTTC. This chain connects TRBV10-3 to TRBJ2-1, with 8 bases identical to TRBD1. Germline values: CDR1 ENHRY, CDR2 SYGVKD. V was clipped by 2 bases and J by 2 bases; unmatched bases: 2. This CDR3 comprises 15 residues.

In its sample, this clonotype was seen a few times. The junction departs from germline at one end; a sequencing error may be responsible. CDR3 sequence: CASSLAGTSGYEQCF. Here the CDR3 DNA reads TGTGCCAGCAGCTTAGCTGGGACTAGCGGCTACGAGCAGTGCTTC. The rearrangement links TRBV7-9 to TRBJ2-7; TRBD2 matches at 11 bases. This CDR3 contains 15 residues. Germline V gene lookup returns CDR1 SEHNR and CDR2 FQNEAQ (reference sequence).

This clonotype was seen at least ten times. The chain has TRBV5-5 and TRBJ1-1; 12 nucleotides agree with TRBD1. This CDR3 has 14 residues. The V and J ends lost 1 base and 8 bases, in that order; junction bases with no gene match: 3. Per the germline V gene, CDR1 is SGHKS and CDR2 is YYEKEE (reference sequence). In DNA, the CDR3 is TGTGCCAGCAGCTTGTGGGGACAGGGGGCCGAAGCTTTCTTT. The encoded protein is CASSLWGQGAEAFF. The full variable domain, with the rest looked up from reference TRBV5-5 and TRBJ1-1, is DAGVTQSPTHLIKTRGQQVTLRCSPISGHKSVSWYQQVLGQGPQFIFQYYEKEERGRGNFPDRFSARQFPNYSSELNVNALLLGDSALYLCASSLWGQGAEAFFGQGTRLTVV.

This clonotype was observed at least ten times. The chain uses TRBV2 and TRBJ2-7; unclear D gene. Per germline, CDR1 SNHLY and CDR2 FYNNEI. The CDR3 extends over 17 amino acids. V was trimmed by 0 bases and J by 1 base, leaving 16 bases between them. The CDR3 protein is CASSEALPTPLSYEQYF. CDR3 DNA sequence: TGTGCCAGCAGTGAAGCGCTTCCGACTCCTTTATCCTACGAGCAGTACTTC.

This clonotype was observed many times. The chain combines TRBV15 with TRBJ1-1, with D possibly matching TRBD1 (5 bases). CDR3 length equals 17 residues. Germline values: CDR1 LNHNV, CDR2 YYDKDF (reference sequence). Deletions cut 0 bases from V and 0 bases from J, with 14 bases between. The CDR3 DNA follows: TGTGCCACCAGCAGAGATCCGGGGGGAACCATGAACACTGAAGCTTTCTTT. The encoded protein is CATSRDPGGTMNTEAFF.

V gene TRBV7-3 combines with J gene TRBJ2-6, with 8 bases aligning to TRBD2. CDR3 length: 18 residues. The germline V gene has CDR1 SGHTA and CDR2 FQGTGA. The trim removed 4 bases at V and 4 bases at J, leaving 12 bases unmatched. The CDR3 reads CASSSGGTVLAGANVLTF. The CDR3 bases are TGTGCCAGCAGCTCGGGGGGGACGGTCCTAGCCGGGGCCAACGTCCTGACTTTC.

This clonotype showed up many times. The rearrangement joins TRBV2 to TRBJ2-7; TRBD1 matches 8 bases. V trimming: 5 bases; J trimming: 3 bases; junction bases outside the gene matches: 3. Germline values: CDR1 SNHLY, CDR2 FYNNEI. This CDR3 has 13 amino acids. The CDR3 nucleotides read TGTGCCAGCAGTAACGGACAGGGCTACGAGCAGTACTTC. Its protein is CASSNGQGYEQYF. Full variable domain (remainder filled in from reference TRBV2 and TRBJ2-7): EPEVTQTPSHQVTQMGQEVILRCVPISNHLYFYWYRQILGQKVEFLVSFYNNEISEKSEIFDDQFSVERPDGSNFTLKIRSTKLEDSAMYFCASSNGQGYEQYFGPGTRLTVT.

The chain recombines TRBV3-1 with TRBJ1-3, with unresolved D. The V gene's germline CDR1 is LGHDT and CDR2 YNNKEL (reference sequence). This CDR3 region has 13 residues. Trimming stripped 4 bases from V and 1 base from J, with 5 bases between. The CDR3 DNA is TGTGCCAGCAGCCCGACATCTGGAAACACCATATATTTT. It translates to CASSPTSGNTIYF.

V and J are TRBV2 and TRBJ2-7; the D gene is possibly TRBD2 (7 bases). Trimming took 6 bases from V and 8 from J, leaving 11 bases between them. Germline-derived CDR1 and CDR2 are SNHLY and FYNNEI. CDR3 length: 11 residues. The CDR3, as DNA: TGTGCCAGCAGGGGGGGGACAAAGCAGTACTTC. Translated: CASRGGTKQYF.

This rearrangement joins TRBV4-1 to TRBJ2-1; 10 bases align to TRBD2. Germline assignment: CDR1 MGHRA and CDR2 YSYEKL. The CDR3 sequence is 16 residues long. With V trimmed by 0 bases and J by 3 bases, 2 bases remained unmatched. This CDR3 is CASSQERTSGYNEQFF. In nucleotides, the CDR3 is TGCGCCAGCAGCCAAGAAAGGACTAGCGGCTACAATGAGCAGTTCTTC.

Many counts were recorded for this clonotype. The chain carries TRBV3-1 and TRBJ2-3; 11 bases fit TRBD2. Trimming removed 4 bases from V and 2 bases from J; junction bases left unmatched: 5. CDR1 LGHDT and CDR2 YNNKEL come from the germline V gene (reference sequence). The CDR3 covers 16 residues. CDR3 sequence: CASSPLAGGPTDTQYF. The CDR3 DNA reads as TGTGCCAGCAGCCCCTTAGCGGGAGGGCCCACAGATACGCAGTATTTT.

There are many counts of this clonotype. The chain recombines TRBV4-1 with TRBJ1-2; 9 bases map to TRBD1. CDR3 size: 14 residues. The trim removed 0 bases at V and 9 bases at J, leaving 5 bases unmatched. CDR1 and CDR2 from the germline V gene are MGHRA and YSYEKL. Written as DNA, the CDR3 is TGCGCCAGCAGCCAAGAAGGGGACAGGGTTAGCTACACCTTC. It is translated as CASSQEGDRVSYTF.

This clonotype appeared many times. The V and J genes are TRBV4-2 and TRBJ2-3, with D possibly being TRBD2 (5 bases). The CDR3 spans 14 residues. Trimming cost V 1 base and J 2 bases, with 7 bases left between them. The germline V gene has CDR1 LGHNA and CDR2 YNFKEQ. The CDR3, as DNA: TGTGCCAGCAGCCAAGTGGGAGTCACAGATACGCAGTATTTT. This codes for CASSQVGVTDTQYF.

In DNA form, the CDR3 reads TGTGCCAGCAGTCCAGGACTAGCGGGAAGAGACAATGAGCAGTTCTTC. This gives the protein CASSPGLAGRDNEQFF. This chain joins TRBV9 and TRBJ2-1, with 12 bases matching TRBD2. J gave up 5 bases and V 5 bases, and 8 bases lay outside the gene matches. The CDR3 contains 16 residues. Germline values: CDR1 SGDLS, CDR2 YYNGEE.

The V and J genes are TRBV12-3 or TRBV12-4 and TRBJ2-4; a possible D gene is TRBD1 (5 bases). With 5 bases removed from V and 9 bases from J, the gap between germline ends came to 23 bases. This CDR3 spans 16 amino acids. The DNA for the CDR3 is TGTGCCAGCAGTCCCCTGGCGAGCACAGGAGAAACCATTCAGTACTTC. Amino acids: CASSPLASTGETIQYF.

Notes on this clonotype: A clone one base away is much larger, so this may be a read error. This chain connects TRBV29-1 to TRBJ1-1; 9 nucleotides line up with TRBD1. This CDR3 region has 14 residues. CDR1 and CDR2 (germline): SQVTM, ANQGSEA. CDR3 residues: CSVVGQGMNTEASF. CDR3 nucleotide sequence: TGCAGCGTGGTCGGACAGGGGATGAACACTGAAGCTTCCTTT.

This clonotype was counted between two and nine times. V and J are TRBV20-1 and TRBJ1-5, with 10 nucleotides matching TRBD1. The germline V gene has CDR1 DFQATT and CDR2 SNEGSKA (reference sequence). The J segment lost 10 bases and the V segment lost 3 bases, leaving 6 bases of the junction unmatched. The CDR3 contains 13 residues. CDR3 loop: CSASRQGANPQHF. The CDR3 DNA reads TGCAGTGCTAGTAGACAGGGGGCTAATCCCCAGCATTTT.

There are a few counts of this clonotype. This chain joins TRBV5-1 and TRBJ2-2; D is uncertain. Trimming removed 0 bases at V and 0 bases at J, with 9 bases between. Germline V gene data show CDR1 as SGHRS and CDR2 as YFSETQ. CDR3 size: 16 residues. CDR3 DNA sequence: TGCGCCAGCAGCTTGGCCGCTGTCGCGAACACCGGGGAGCTGTTTTTT. This translates into CASSLAAVANTGELFF.

This clonotype was seen ten or more times. The chain joins TRBV7-9 to TRBJ2-1, with unresolved D. The CDR3 loop spans 15 amino acids. Looked up from germline, CDR1 is SEHNR and CDR2 is FQNEAQ (reference sequence). Trimming cost V 1 base and J 9 bases, with 16 bases left between them. In DNA form, the CDR3 reads TGTGCCAGCAGCTTAGATATCTCCCCGGCGGTTGAGCAGTTCTTC. Translated, it gives CASSLDISPAVEQFF.

Comment on this clonotype: This could be a read error, since a much larger clone is one nucleotide away. The missing conserved phenylalanine or tryptophan at the end of this CDR3 makes a read error likely. The genes are TRBV20-1 and TRBJ2-3; D is ambiguous. The CDR3 spans 10 residues. Germline CDR1 and CDR2: DFQATT and SNEGSKA (reference sequence). CDR3 in amino acids: CSTSTDTQYI. As DNA, the CDR3 is TGCAGCACCAGCACAGATACGCAGTATATT.

This clonotype was seen only a few times. A much larger clone sits a single nucleotide away, making a read error possible. The chain is built from TRBV7-9 and TRBJ2-1; unclear D gene. Per the germline V gene, CDR1 is SEHNR and CDR2 is FQNEAQ (reference sequence). The ends were cut back, 0 bases at V and 7 bases at J, with 13 bases in the middle. The CDR3 sequence is 15 residues long. The CDR3 loop is CASSLAVGVSNEQFF. The CDR3 bases are TGTGCCAGCAGCTTAGCGGTAGGAGTTAGTAATGAGCAGTTCTTC.